The rows below give T cell receptor beta chains drawn from one sample of a study of CD8 T cell repertoires and HIV-1 epitope variants. Their recognized antigens are unknown. The protocol was immunoSEQ multiplex PCR, while the TCRdb copy is restricted to in-frame clones and leaves out a portion. This repertoire shows under 6,500 clones, 65% found once; its top ten account for more than 35%. The source material was cultured CD8+ T cells derived from PBMCs. The receptors stem from a male donor with HIV. CDR3s include the opening cysteine and the closing phenylalanine or tryptophan. D genes are given only for firm matches. Clone size is not always given. Where it is, it says once, few, many or a class for expanded clones.

abundance	v_gene	d_gene	j_gene	CDR3nt	CDR3aa
NA	TRBV14	NA	TRBJ1-2	TGTGCCAGCAGCCAAGAAGAGACTTATGGCTACACCTTC	CASSQEETYGYTF
NA	TRBV5-8	TRBD2	TRBJ2-3	TGTGCCAGCAGCCCCACTAGCGGGAAAGATACAGATACGCAGTATTTT	CASSPTSGKDTDTQYF
NA	TRBV11-3	TRBD1	TRBJ2-1	TGTGCCAGCAGCTTCCAGGGAGGACAGGGAGTCAATGAGCAGTTCTTC	CASSFQGGQGVNEQFF
NA	TRBV5-4	TRBD1	TRBJ2-5	TGTGCCAGCAAAATACAGGGGACCCAAGAGACCCAGTACTTC	CASKIQGTQETQYF
once	TRBV5-4	TRBD2	TRBJ2-3	TGTGCCAGCAGCTTGGTGCGGGGCCTCTTAGCGGGGGGCACAGATACGCAGTATTTT	CASSLVRGLLAGGTDTQYF
once	TRBV28	TRBD2	TRBJ2-7	TGTGCCAGCAGTTCCACCACGACTAGCGGGATTATGTACGAGCAGTACTTC	CASSSTTTSGIMYEQYF
NA	TRBV7-6	NA	TRBJ2-2	TGTGCCAGCAGCTATCCGGGATTGCAGGACACCGGGGAGCTGTTTTTT	CASSYPGLQDTGELFF
NA	TRBV7-9	NA	TRBJ1-6	TGTGCCAGCAGCTTAGGGGGCTTGGGGGATTCACCCCTCCACTTT	CASSLGGLGDSPLHF
few	TRBV11-2	NA	TRBJ2-7	TGTGCCAGCAGCTTAGTACAGACCTACGAGCAGTACTTC	CASSLVQTYEQYF
NA	TRBV7-9	TRBD2	TRBJ2-7	TGTGCCAGCAGCTCACAAACTAGCGAGCGCTCCTACGAGCAGTACTTC	CASSSQTSERSYEQYF
NA	TRBV9	NA	TRBJ2-7	TGTGCCAGCGCCCCGGGCGGGTCCTACGAGCAGTACTTC	CASAPGGSYEQYF
NA	TRBV11-2	NA	TRBJ2-5	TGTGCCAGCAGCCCCGAGGGGGGGCCGGAGACCCAGTACTTC	CASSPEGGPETQYF
NA	TRBV11-2	NA	TRBJ1-5	TGTGCCAGCAGCTTAGATCGGCAAGTCAATCAGCCCCAGCATTTT	CASSLDRQVNQPQHF
NA	TRBV6-1	TRBD2	TRBJ2-5	TGTGCCAGCAGTGGACAGATCTTTTTAGCGGGAGGAATTAAGGAGACCCAGTACTTC	CASSGQIFLAGGIKETQYF
NA	TRBV7-6	TRBD1	TRBJ2-2	TGTGCCAGCAGCTTAAGAGACAGGGGGCCGGGGACCGGGGAGCTGTTTTTT	CASSLRDRGPGTGELFF
few	TRBV29-1	NA	TRBJ2-7	TGCAGCGTTGGCCCGGACAGCGGAGCCTACGAGCAGTACTTC	CSVGPDSGAYEQYF
NA	TRBV29-1	TRBD1	TRBJ1-6	TGCAGCGTACGGACAGGGTGCTTTTCATGCTCCTATAATTCACCCCTCCACTTT	CSVRTGCFSCSYNSPLHF
NA	TRBV27	NA	TRBJ1-2	TGTGCCAGCAGTTCTTCATGGCTCGGGGAAGACTATGGCTACACCTTC	CASSSSWLGEDYGYTF
NA	TRBV7-9	NA	TRBJ1-5	TGTGCCAGCAGCTTAGGTACAGATCAGCCCCAGCATTTT	CASSLGTDQPQHF
NA	TRBV5-1	NA	TRBJ2-7	TGCGCCAGCAGCTTGGTAGGCCATCCGGGGGATGACGAGCAGTACTTC	CASSLVGHPGDDEQYF
NA	TRBV19	NA	TRBJ2-1	TGTGCCAGTAGTGCCCTAGGGGCCTACAATGAGCAGTTCTTC	CASSALGAYNEQFF
NA	TRBV27	NA	TRBJ2-3	TGTGCCAGCAGTTCGGCGGACAGCACAGATACGCAGTATTTT	CASSSADSTDTQYF
NA	TRBV15	NA	TRBJ1-1	TGTGCCACCAGCAGAGACAAGGTCGGGATGGGAACGTCGAACACTGAAGCTTTCTTT	CATSRDKVGMGTSNTEAFF
NA	TRBV7-3	NA	TRBJ2-2	TGTGCCAGCAGCTCGACGGGCGGGGAGCTGTTTTTT	CASSSTGGELFF
NA	TRBV27	NA	TRBJ2-7	TGTGCCAGCAGTTTAATGGCCGACTCCTACGAGCAGTACTTC	CASSLMADSYEQYF
few	TRBV2	NA	TRBJ1-1	TGTGCCAGCAGCCAGGGGAACACTGAAGCTTTCTTT	CASSQGNTEAFF
NA	TRBV10-3	NA	TRBJ2-3	TGTGCCATCAGTGAGAGGGCCGCAGATACGCAGTATTTT	CAISERAADTQYF
NA	TRBV27	NA	TRBJ2-7	TGTGCCAGCAGTTTAAACGGTTACATGTCCGAGCAGTACTTC	CASSLNGYMSEQYF
NA	TRBV2	TRBD1	TRBJ2-1	TGTGCCAGCAGTTTATCACAGGGGATATCCTACAATGAGCAGTTCTTC	CASSLSQGISYNEQFF
NA	TRBV5-6	TRBD2	TRBJ2-7	TGTGCCAGCAGCGCGGGACTAGGTTCCTCCGAGCAGTACTTC	CASSAGLGSSEQYF
once	TRBV6-5	TRBD1	TRBJ1-1	TGTGCCAGCAGTTCATACAGGGGGGGCACTGAAGCTTTCTTT	CASSSYRGGTEAFF
NA	TRBV7-9	NA	TRBJ2-1	TGTGCCAGCAGCCCCCTCTGGAATGAGCAGTTCTTC	CASSPLWNEQFF
NA	TRBV6-5	NA	TRBJ2-1	TGTGCCAGCAGTCCAGACAGAACTCCCTACAATGAGCAGTTCTTC	CASSPDRTPYNEQFF
few	TRBV29-1	TRBD2	TRBJ2-1	TGCAGCGTTGCAGCGGGAGAACTCACTTACAATGAGCAGTTCTTC	CSVAAGELTYNEQFF
few	TRBV4-3	NA	TRBJ2-7	TGCGCCAGCAGCCAAGGCTCCGGGACACCCTACGAGCAGTACTTC	CASSQGSGTPYEQYF
few	TRBV28	TRBD1	TRBJ2-7	TGTGCCAGCAGCTATCTCATCTTCAGACAGGGGGCTCGTGTAGGCGAGCAGTACTTC	CASSYLIFRQGARVGEQYF
NA	TRBV6-5	NA	TRBJ2-7	TGTGCCAGCAGTCCTCTAGCGTACTCCTACGAGCAGTACTTC	CASSPLAYSYEQYF
NA	TRBV7-9	NA	TRBJ2-3	TGTGCCAGCATCCCTAGTAGGGCGCCCCGGACAGATACGCAGTATTTT	CASIPSRAPRTDTQYF
medium-sized	TRBV28	TRBD1	TRBJ2-7	TGTGCCAGCAATCCGGGACAGGGGGCCTACGAGCAGTACTTC	CASNPGQGAYEQYF
few	TRBV7-9	TRBD2	TRBJ2-1	TGTGCCAGCAGCTTAACGGGACTAGCGAATGAGCAGTTCTTC	CASSLTGLANEQFF
NA	TRBV9	NA	TRBJ1-3	TGTGCCAGCAGCGCCGGAAGTGGGGCTCTCTCTGGAAACACCATATATTTT	CASSAGSGALSGNTIYF
few	TRBV7-9	NA	TRBJ2-7	TGTGCCAGCAGCTTAGCGGGGCAGGATTCCTACGAGCAGTACTTC	CASSLAGQDSYEQYF
few	TRBV9	TRBD2	TRBJ2-7	TGTGCCAGCAGCGTATCGGGAGGGGAGGTGCAGTACTTC	CASSVSGGEVQYF
NA	TRBV11-2	NA	TRBJ2-7	TGTGCCAGCAGCTTTGGGGGTAACTACGAGCAGTACTTC	CASSFGGNYEQYF
NA	TRBV9	TRBD2	TRBJ2-7	TGTGCCAGCAGCGTAGAAGGCGGGGGGGCCGACGAGCAGTACTTC	CASSVEGGGADEQYF
NA	TRBV6-6	NA	TRBJ2-1	TGTGCCAGCAGCGCAGAGGGGCCGGCCTACAATGAGCAGTTCTTC	CASSAEGPAYNEQFF
few	TRBV28	TRBD1	TRBJ2-7	TGTGCCAGCAGTTTAAGGACAGGGGCGGACTACGAGCAGTACTTC	CASSLRTGADYEQYF
NA	TRBV27	NA	TRBJ1-1	TGTGCCAGCAGTTCTACGGGACATATGAACACTGAAGCTTTCTTT	CASSSTGHMNTEAFF
once	TRBV5-6	TRBD1	TRBJ2-1	TGTGCCAGCAGCTTTCTCGGGACAGATACCTACAATGAGCAGTTCTTC	CASSFLGTDTYNEQFF
once	TRBV6-5	TRBD2	TRBJ2-5	TGTGCCAGCAGGGAACTAGCGGGAGGAGAGACCCAGTACTTC	CASRELAGGETQYF
NA	TRBV19	NA	TRBJ2-1	TGTGCCAGTAGTATCGCTCTAGCATCCTACAATGAGCAGTTCTTC	CASSIALASYNEQFF
NA	TRBV27	NA	TRBJ1-1	TGTGCCAGCAGTTTAGGGGGAGGGACTGAAGCTTTCTTT	CASSLGGGTEAFF
NA	TRBV9	NA	TRBJ2-1	TGTGCCAGCAGCGTAGCTCGGTCATCGGGGTCCTCCTACAATGAGCAGTTCTTC	CASSVARSSGSSYNEQFF
NA	TRBV19	NA	TRBJ2-6	TGTGCCAGTAGTCGAGATTTTAGCTCTGGGGCCAACGTCCTGACTTTC	CASSRDFSSGANVLTF
NA	TRBV20-1	NA	TRBJ2-7	TGCAGTGCTAGAGGGTACGAGCAGTACTTC	CSARGYEQYF
NA	TRBV10-1	NA	TRBJ2-1	TGCGCCAGCAGTGAGTCCGGAGGCCGAATAGAGCAGTTCTTC	CASSESGGRIEQFF